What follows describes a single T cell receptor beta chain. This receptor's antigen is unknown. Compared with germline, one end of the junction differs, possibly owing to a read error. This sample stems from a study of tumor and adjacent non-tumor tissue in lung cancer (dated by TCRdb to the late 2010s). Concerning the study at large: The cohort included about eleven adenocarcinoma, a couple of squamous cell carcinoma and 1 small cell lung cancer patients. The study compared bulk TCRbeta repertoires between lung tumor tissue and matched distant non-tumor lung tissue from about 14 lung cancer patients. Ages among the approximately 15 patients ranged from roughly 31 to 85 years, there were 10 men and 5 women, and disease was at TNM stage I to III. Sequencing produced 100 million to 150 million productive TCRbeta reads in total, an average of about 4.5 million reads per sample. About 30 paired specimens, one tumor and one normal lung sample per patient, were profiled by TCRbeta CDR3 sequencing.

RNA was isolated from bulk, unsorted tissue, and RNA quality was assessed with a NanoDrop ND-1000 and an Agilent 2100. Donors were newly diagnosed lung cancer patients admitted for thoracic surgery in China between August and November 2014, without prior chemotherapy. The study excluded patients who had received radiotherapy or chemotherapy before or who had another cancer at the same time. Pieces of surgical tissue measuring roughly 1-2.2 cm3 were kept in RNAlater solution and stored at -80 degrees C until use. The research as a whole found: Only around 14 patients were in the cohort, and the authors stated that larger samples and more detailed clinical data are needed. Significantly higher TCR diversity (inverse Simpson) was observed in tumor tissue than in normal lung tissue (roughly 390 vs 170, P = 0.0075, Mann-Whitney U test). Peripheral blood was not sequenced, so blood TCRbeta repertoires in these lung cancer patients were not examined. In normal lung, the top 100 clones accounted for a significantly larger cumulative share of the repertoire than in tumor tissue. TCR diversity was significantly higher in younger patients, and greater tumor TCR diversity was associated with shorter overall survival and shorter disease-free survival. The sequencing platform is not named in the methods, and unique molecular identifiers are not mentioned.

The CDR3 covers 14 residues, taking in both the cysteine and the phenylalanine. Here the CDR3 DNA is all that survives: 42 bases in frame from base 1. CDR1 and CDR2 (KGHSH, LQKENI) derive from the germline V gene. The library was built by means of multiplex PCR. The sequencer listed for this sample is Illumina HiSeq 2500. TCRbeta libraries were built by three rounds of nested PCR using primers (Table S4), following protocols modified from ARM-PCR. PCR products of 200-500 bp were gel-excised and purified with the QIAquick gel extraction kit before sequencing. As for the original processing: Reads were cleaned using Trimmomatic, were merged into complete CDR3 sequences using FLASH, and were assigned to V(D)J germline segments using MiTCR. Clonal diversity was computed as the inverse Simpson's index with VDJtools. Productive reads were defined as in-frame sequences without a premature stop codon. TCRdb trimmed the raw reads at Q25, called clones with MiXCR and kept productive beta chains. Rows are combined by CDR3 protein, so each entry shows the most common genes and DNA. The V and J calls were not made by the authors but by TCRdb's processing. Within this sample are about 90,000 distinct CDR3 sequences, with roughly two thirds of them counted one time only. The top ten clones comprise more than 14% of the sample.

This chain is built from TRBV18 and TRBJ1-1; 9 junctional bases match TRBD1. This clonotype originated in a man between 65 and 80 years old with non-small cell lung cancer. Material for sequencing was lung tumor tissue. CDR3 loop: CARSPPKGQGSTFF. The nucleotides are TGTGCCAGGTCACCACCTAAAGGACAGGGGTCGACTTTCTTT.